Sequencing of this T cell receptor beta chain was carried out in a study of CD8+ T cells in alopecia areata. The wider study: Patients in the study were on tofacitinib for 6 to 18 months, then off it for 6 months.

V was trimmed by 3 bases and J by 2 bases, leaving 17 bases between them. Germline lookup yields CDR1 GTSNPN and CDR2 SVGIG (reference sequence). This CDR3 region has 15 residues. The authors extracted RNA and reverse transcribed it into cDNA as the sequencing template. Assay used: immunoSEQ multiplex PCR; TCRdb lists only in-frame clones, some missing. The sample yields more than 110,000 clones, 58% seen once. The sample consisted of CD4+ T cells sorted from blood, taken at week 0. This TCR was sampled from a human donor with alopecia areata. This chain links TRBV30 with TRBJ2-7; D might be TRBD1 or TRBD2, each matching 6 bases. The CDR3, as DNA: TGTGCCTGGAGCCGGGGGCCAGGGGACCCCTACGAGCAGTACTTC. Translating gives CAWSRGPGDPYEQYF.